This T cell receptor beta chain was sequenced in a study of immune cell composition in non-small cell lung cancer. Study background: Histologic subtype was mainly adenocarcinoma or squamous cell carcinoma.

This clone has more than one count but fewer than ten. Produced via immunoSEQ multiplex PCR; TCRdb's table is partial and in-frame only. The table lists about 2,300 clones, roughly 82% of them singletons, with 35% to 40% in the top ten. The CDR3 contains 11 residues. The germline V gene has CDR1 SGHDT and CDR2 YYEEEE. Trimming took off 0 bases at V and 8 bases at J, with 3 bases between the two ends. The sample taken for sequencing was lung tumor tissue. This receptor was identified in a human donor with non-small cell lung cancer. V is TRBV5-6 and J is TRBJ2-1; D uncertain. The CDR3 nucleotides are TGTGCCAGCAGCTTGGTAGATGAGCAGTTCTTC. Its translation: CASSLVDEQFF.